The T cell receptor (beta chain) under discussion was sequenced for a study of CD4 T cells in relation to SARS-CoV-2 and coronaviruses (dated by TCRdb to the early 2020s). At the level of the whole study: The ViraFEST assay cultured PBMCs with antigen for about eleven days, then sequenced TCR beta CDR3s to find antigen-specific clonal expansions. The negative reference condition was either a culture with an HIV-1 Nef peptide pool or a culture with no peptide. Samples from a few pre-COVID donors and the naive versus memory experiments were sequenced with the Adaptive Biotechnologies TCR-sequencing kit; other data were Illumina-based. Expansion assays from other donors in the study were sequenced with a different, Illumina-based TCR-beta assay. At the level of individual TCR clonotypes, the study evaluated whether memory CD4+ T cells crossreact between the spike proteins of SARS-CoV-2 and those of common cold coronaviruses. Patient-derived lymphoblastoid cell lines were used to map the HLA restriction of shared crossreactive spike epitopes.

Notes on this clone: There is no known antigen for this receptor. Within one base of it there is no much larger clone, and no base qualities were kept.

CD4+ T cells from unexposed donors were collected before the COVID-19 pandemic (2011-2018). After roughly 11 days of culture, CD4+ T cells were isolated with the EasySep CD4+ T cell isolation kit. Unexposed donor CD4+ T cells were tested for reactivity to SARS-CoV-2 S and N and four common cold coronavirus spike pools, as cell number allowed. PBMCs were cultured at a few million per well in IMDM supplemented with around 5.1% human AB serum and 10 IU/ml IL-2. Half of the culture medium was replaced with fresh IL-2-containing medium on days 3 and 7. Each peptide culture condition was generally run in triplicate replicate wells. Leukapheresis product for the unexposed donors was bought commercially. PBMCs were isolated from leukapheresis product or whole blood by Ficoll-Paque PLUS gradient centrifugation. PBMCs were either used fresh in the expansion assay or cryopreserved at -140 degrees C. The QIAamp Micro DNA Kit was used to extract genomic DNA from the CD4+ T cells.

Germline trimming amounts to 5 bases on V and 3 bases on J, with 5 as the count of junction bases outside the gene matches. CDR1 SGHVS and CDR2 FQNEAQ are derived from the germline V gene. Including the terminal cysteine and phenylalanine, the CDR3 comprises 14 residues. Of the read, only the CDR3 DNA is kept; its 42 bases are in frame from base 1. Library preparation employed the immunoSEQ multiplex PCR assay. Under the source paper's analysis protocol: Preprocessing removed nonproductive sequences and CDR3s not starting with C, not ending with F or W, or shorter than 7 amino acids. The MANAFEST web app identified antigen-specific clonotypes based on expansion compared with the reference and other culture wells. A clone was considered positive if the clone showed significant expansion compared with the reference culture in 2 of 3 replicate wells at an FDR below 0.05. To be called positive, a clone also had to show significant expansion compared with every other tandem well and an odds ratio greater than 5. CDR3 homology was quantified as pairwise Levenshtein distance, calculated with the stringdist R package after three terminal residues were trimmed from each end. Drawn from immuneACCESS, this table holds only the in-frame rearrangements with V and J called that TCRdb kept. Clones are partly lost; checked studies trace under half to an unresolved V gene and leave the rest unexplained. The DNA gave D and trimming, while V, J and clone size come from that table. Present in this sample are tens of thousands of clones, 76% of which were seen just once. Of the sample, over 25% falls within the top ten clones.

The study at large found these results: Because the crossreactivity analysis focused on spike protein, crossreactivity against other viral proteins was not assessed. The study was limited by small numbers of patients and tested TCRs. Because no donor provided both pre-pandemic and post-infection samples, tracing the source of pre-existing responses was limited. Crossreactive clones showed significantly weaker SARS-CoV-2-driven expansion than monoreactive clones, consistent with antigenic imprinting. In roughly 70% of donors, memory CD4+ clonotypes turned up that crossrecognized SARS-CoV-2 and at least one common cold coronavirus spike.

The sample consisted of CD4+ T cells from PBMCs, cultured in vitro. This sequence was found in a human donor in good health. Rearrangement joined TRBV7-8 to TRBJ2-3; 7 bases in the junction line up with TRBD2. The CDR3 amino acid sequence is: CASSRGERTDTQYF. Here is the DNA: TGTGCCAGCAGCCGGGGGGAACGGACAGATACGCAGTATTTT.